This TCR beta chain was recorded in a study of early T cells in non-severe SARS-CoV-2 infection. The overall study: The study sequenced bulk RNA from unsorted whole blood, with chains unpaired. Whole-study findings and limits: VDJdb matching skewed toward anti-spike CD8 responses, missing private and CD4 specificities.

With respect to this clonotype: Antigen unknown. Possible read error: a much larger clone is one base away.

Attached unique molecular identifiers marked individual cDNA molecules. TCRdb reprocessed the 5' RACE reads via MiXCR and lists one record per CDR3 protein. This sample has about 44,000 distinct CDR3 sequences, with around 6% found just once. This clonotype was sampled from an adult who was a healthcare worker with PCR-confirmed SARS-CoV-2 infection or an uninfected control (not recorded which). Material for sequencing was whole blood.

The CDR3 here is CASSSAGRYNEQFF. The CDR3 nucleotides are TGTGCCAGCAGCTCAGCAGGCAGATACAATGAGCAGTTCTTC. The chain links TRBV7-6 to TRBJ2-1; the D is unclear. CDR3 length equals 14 residues. CDR1 SGHVS and CDR2 FNYEAQ come from the germline V gene. Trimming cost V 4 bases and J 4 bases, with 11 bases left between them.